This T cell receptor (beta chain) is from a study of long-term antiretroviral therapy in people with HIV. Findings and limits, study-wide: Diversity measured after ART increased yet remained under transplant donor controls. Control repertoires displayed wider CDR3 length ranges than the HIV repertoires. The study collected blood between 2004 and 2017, possibly under older ART regimens.

In regard to this clone: What it binds is not known.

V was shortened by 5 bases and J by 2 bases, with 18 bases between the two germline ends. The CDR3 extends over 16 amino acids. Germline loops: CDR1 SEHNR, CDR2 FQNEAQ (reference sequence). Version v3.0 of the immunoSEQ assay ran at survey level. Here immunoSEQ multiplex PCR was the method, and the copy in TCRdb shows in-frame clones only, minus some. Of roughly 17,000 clones in the sample, about 95% were seen once. Cryopreserved PBMC samples of about 0.95-10 million cells were used for DNA extraction. The sequences come from unsorted PBMCs, collected more than 10 years after starting antiretroviral therapy. The clonotype was recovered from a man aged 25-40 years with HIV. The chain uses TRBV7-9 and TRBJ1-1; D unclear. For the CDR3, the DNA is TGTGCCAGCAGCACCCTGAGGGCATTCTTTAACACTGAAGCTTTCTTT. Amino acids: CASSTLRAFFNTEAFF.